Shown below are 27 T cell receptor beta chains from a single sample sequenced in a study of radiotherapy plus CTLA-4 blockade in lung cancer. The method was immunoSEQ multiplex PCR; TCRdb's version includes in-frame clones alone and lacks a portion of them. The profile shows 100,000 or so clones, about 80% of them singletons. The sample was peripheral blood, taken from a patient treated with radiotherapy plus ipilimumab. The receptors were gathered from a human donor with non-small cell lung cancer that progressed on radiotherapy plus ipilimumab.

The chain couples TRBV27 to TRBJ2-7; D assignment may be TRBD1 or TRBD2 (6 bases each). Germline values: CDR1 MNHEY, CDR2 SMNVEV (reference sequence). V lost 5 bases and J 7 bases, leaving 27 bases between the germline ends. CDR3 length: 17 residues. DNA for the CDR3: TGTGCCAGCAGTCCCCGCCGCGGTGGTGCGGGGACAACGGAGCAGTACTTC. Translated, it gives CASSPRRGGAGTTEQYF.

J is TRBJ2-5 and V is TRBV7-2; D uncertain. There are 12 residues in the CDR3. Trimming pared 1 base from V and 5 bases from J, leaving 5 bases between. Germline CDR1 SGHTA, CDR2 FQGNSA. In nucleotides, the CDR3 is TGTGCCAGCAGCTTAGATGTGGAGACCCAGTACTTC. It translates to CASSLDVETQYF.

This sequence joins TRBV4-2 and TRBJ1-2, with a tentative D call TRBD1 (5 bases). The CDR3 loop spans 16 amino acids. Between the trimmed V and J ends, which lost 0 bases and 3 bases, there was a span of 14 bases. Germline CDR1 LGHNA, CDR2 YNFKEQ. As DNA, the CDR3 is TGTGCCAGCAGCCAAGAGCACCCGGGACCCTACTATGGCTACACCTTC. It translates to CASSQEHPGPYYGYTF.

The chain uses TRBV6-6 and TRBJ2-1; 10 bases match TRBD2. Germline lookup yields CDR1 MNHNY and CDR2 SVGAGI (reference sequence). V shed 7 bases and J 9 bases; nucleotides not matched to a gene: 12. The CDR3 has 15 amino acids. The CDR3 loop is CASTSDRAGGVEQFF. For the CDR3, the DNA is TGTGCCAGCACGTCTGACAGAGCGGGAGGGGTTGAGCAGTTCTTC.

Remarks on this clone: The junction departs from the called germline gene at one end, perhaps through a read error. The V and J genes are TRBV28 and TRBJ1-2; D gene uncertain. CDR1 and CDR2 from the germline V gene are MDHEN and SYDVKM. The CDR3 contains 17 residues. CDR3 amino acids: CASSLLAAVRLGYGHTF. Here the CDR3 DNA reads TGTGCCAGCAGTTTATTGGCGGCGGTCAGGCTCGGCTATGGCCACACCTTC.

Turning to this clone: At the DNA level, this CDR3 is encoded by other sequences in the same sample as well. The genes are TRBV6-5 and TRBJ2-7; perhaps TRBD1 as D (5 bases). CDR1 and CDR2 from the germline V gene are MNHEY and SVGAGI. The CDR3 sequence is 11 residues long. V lost 5 bases and J lost 4, with 6 bases in between. DNA for the CDR3: TGTGCCAGCAGTGCAGGGTACGAGCAGTACTTC. This gives the protein CASSAGYEQYF.

Only a few counts were recorded for this clone. The chain joins TRBV28 to TRBJ2-7, with D perhaps matching TRBD2 (7 bases). The V gene lost 5 bases and the J gene lost 5 bases, with 16 bases spanning the gap. The CDR3 is 14 amino acids. Germline values: CDR1 MDHEN, CDR2 SYDVKM. The CDR3 protein is CASSPNGGRDEQYF. For the CDR3, the DNA is TGTGCCAGCAGTCCAAACGGGGGGCGGGACGAGCAGTACTTC.

V usage is TRBV2 and J usage is TRBJ1-4; 11 bases fit TRBD1. Germline V gene data show CDR1 as SNHLY and CDR2 as FYNNEI. The trim removed 9 bases at V and 4 bases at J, leaving 4 bases unmatched. This CDR3 is 14 amino acids long. The CDR3 coding sequence is TGTGCCAGACGAGGGACAGGGGGTAATGAAAAACTGTTTTTT. It translates to CARRGTGGNEKLFF.

The chain recombines TRBV9 with TRBJ1-4; 8 bases align to TRBD1. This CDR3 contains 16 residues. V shed 3 bases and J 4 bases; nucleotides not matched to a gene: 8. Germline CDR1 and CDR2: SGDLS and YYNGEE. As DNA, the CDR3 is TGTGCCAGCAGCGCACTCGACAGGGGAGTTAATGAAAAACTGTTTTTT. It translates to CASSALDRGVNEKLFF.

The chain carries TRBV7-8 and TRBJ1-3; a possible D gene is TRBD1 (6 bases). The ends were cut back, 1 base at V and 2 bases at J, with 6 bases in the middle. CDR3 length: 14 residues. Germline CDR1 reads SGHVS; CDR2 reads FQNEAQ. This chain's CDR3 is CASSLGTAGNTIYF. In DNA form, the CDR3 reads TGTGCCAGCAGCTTAGGGACAGCTGGAAACACCATATATTTT. The full variable domain, in which reference TRBV7-8 and TRBJ1-3 provide the parts outside the CDR3, is GAGVSQSPRYKVAKRGQDVALRCDPISGHVSLFWYQQALGQGPEFLTYFQNEAQLDKSGLPSDRFFAERPEGSVSTLKIQRTQQEDSAVYLCASSLGTAGNTIYFGEGSWLTVV.

This sequence joins TRBV9 and TRBJ2-7; D is perhaps TRBD2 (5 bases). Trimming pared 2 bases from V and 0 bases from J, leaving 9 bases between. CDR1 is SGDLS and CDR2 is YYNGEE in the germline V gene. The CDR3 loop spans 14 amino acids. Here the CDR3 reads CASSVNGDSYEQYF. For the CDR3, the DNA is TGTGCCAGCAGCGTTAACGGGGACTCCTACGAGCAGTACTTC. Looking up the rest from reference TRBV9 and TRBJ2-7 gives the full variable domain: DSGVTQTPKHLITATGQRVTLRCSPRSGDLSVYWYQQSLDQGLQFLIQYYNGEERAKGNILERFSAQQFPDLHSELNLSSLELGDSALYFCASSVNGDSYEQYFGPGTRLTVT.

The rearrangement joins TRBV27 to TRBJ1-2; TRBD1 agrees at 7 bases. This CDR3 has 13 residues. Per the germline V gene, CDR1 is MNHEY and CDR2 is SMNVEV (reference sequence). With V trimmed by 6 bases and J by 6 bases, 7 bases remained unmatched. The CDR3 sequence: CASRTTGLDGYTF. The CDR3 region has the DNA TGTGCCAGCAGAACGACAGGGTTAGATGGCTACACCTTC.

This clone occurred a few times. The V and J genes are TRBV4-3 and TRBJ2-7; D is tentatively TRBD1 or TRBD2 (5 bases each). Germline CDR1 and CDR2: LGHNA and YSLEER. This CDR3 region has 15 residues. V was clipped by 0 bases and J by 4 bases, with 13 bases between them. CDR3 coding DNA: TGCGCCAGCAGCCAAGATCGGGGACCCTGGTACGAGCAGTACTTC. Translating it yields CASSQDRGPWYEQYF.

As for this clone: The junction departs from the called germline gene at one end, perhaps through a read error. The chain employs TRBV9 and TRBJ2-7; 10 bases are a match to TRBD1. Germline V lookup: CDR1 SGDLS, CDR2 YYNGEE. The CDR3 consists of 13 residues. CDR3 DNA: TGTGCCAGCAGCGTAGGGGACAGGGGACCTCTTGACTTC. Translating it yields CASSVGDRGPLDF.

There are a few counts of this clone. At the DNA level, this CDR3 is encoded by other sequences in the same sample as well. The chain joins TRBV18 to TRBJ2-7; unclear D gene. Germline V gives CDR1 KGHSH, CDR2 LQKENI. V lost 3 bases and J lost 1, with 4 bases in between. The length of the CDR3 is 12 residues. CDR3 in DNA: TGTGCCAGCTCACCGTCATCCTACGAGCAGTACTTC. Translated: CASSPSSYEQYF.

The V gene is TRBV4-1, the J gene TRBJ2-7; a weak D match, TRBD2 (5 bases). Germline values: CDR1 MGHRA, CDR2 YSYEKL. The CDR3 is 13 amino acids. Trimming removed 4 bases at V and 4 bases at J, with 11 bases between. The CDR3 loop reads CASSLDRGYEQYF. The CDR3 coding sequence is TGCGCCAGCAGCCTCGATCGGGGTTACGAGCAGTACTTC.

This chain joins TRBV11-2 and TRBJ2-1; D is perhaps TRBD2 (5 bases). The CDR3 totals 11 residues. Germline V gene sequence: CDR1 SGHAT, CDR2 FQNNGV. With 5 bases removed from V and 7 bases from J, the gap between germline ends came to 6 bases. The CDR3 region has the DNA TGTGCCAGCAGCCCGGGGAATGAGCAGTTCTTC. It codes for CASSPGNEQFF.

This chain links TRBV28 with TRBJ1-1, with D possibly TRBD1 on 5 matching bases. CDR3 length: 16 amino acids. CDR1 is MDHEN and CDR2 is SYDVKM in the germline V gene. V lost 3 bases and J 0 bases, leaving 14 bases between the germline ends. The CDR3 DNA is TGTGCCAGCAGTTTCCCCCCGGGACGGGTGAACACTGAAGCTTTCTTT. Encoded protein: CASSFPPGRVNTEAFF. The full variable domain, with the rest looked up from reference TRBV28 and TRBJ1-1, is DVKVTQSSRYLVKRTGEKVFLECVQDMDHENMFWYRQDPGLGLRLIYFSYDVKMKEKGDIPEGYSVSREKKERFSLILESASTNQTSMYLCASSFPPGRVNTEAFFGQGTRLTVV.

This chain links TRBV1 with TRBJ2-4. TRBV1 is described as a pseudogene. The CDR3 runs 15 residues. CDR3 DNA: TGCACCAGCAGCCTTCAAAAAGGAGCCAAAAACATTCAGTACTTC. Translated, it gives CTSSLQKGAKNIQYF.

The V call is TRBV10-2, the J call TRBJ2-5; no clear D. The DNA matches TRBJ2-7 better at its end, which makes the J call doubtful. This CDR3 has 11 amino acids. The germline CDR1 and CDR2 sequences are WSHSY and SAAADI. CDR3 sequence (DNA): TGCGCCAGCAGTTATTCCTACGAGCAGTACTTC. Translation: CASSYSYEQYF.

The CDR3 is CASSPWLAGPSTDTQYF. DNA of the CDR3: TGTGCCAGCAGCCCGTGGTTAGCGGGACCCTCCACAGATACGCAGTATTTT. The rearrangement links TRBV7-8 to TRBJ2-3; 8 bases are a match to TRBD2. CDR3 length: 17 amino acids. V shed 5 bases, J shed 2 bases, and the junction held 12 bases outside the gene matches. Germline CDR1 and CDR2: SGHVS and FQNEAQ.

CDR3 loop: CASSQFEGWYTQYF. CDR3 bases: TGTGCCAGCAGCCAATTTGAGGGCTGGTATACGCAGTATTTT. J is TRBJ2-3 and V is TRBV14; a weak D match, TRBD2 (5 bases). Germline CDR1 SGHDN, CDR2 FVKESK. Trimming stripped 2 bases from V and 7 bases from J, with 13 bases between. There are 14 residues in the CDR3.

This chain joins TRBV6-6 and TRBJ2-7, with 9 bases that match TRBD1. The J segment lost 0 bases and the V segment lost 5 bases, leaving 8 bases of the junction unmatched. Germline V gene sequence: CDR1 MNHNY, CDR2 SVGAGI (reference sequence). The CDR3 runs 16 residues. CDR3: CASSPSGQGSSYEQYF. The DNA for the CDR3 is TGTGCCAGCAGTCCTTCGGGACAGGGAAGCTCCTACGAGCAGTACTTC.

This rearrangement joins TRBV7-9 to TRBJ2-1; D perhaps matches TRBD2 (5 bases). Trimming pared 1 base from V and 0 bases from J, leaving 7 bases between. The germline V gene encodes CDR1 SEHNR and CDR2 FQNEAQ (reference sequence). The CDR3 extends over 15 amino acids. The CDR3 protein is CASSLGGNSYNEQFF. The CDR3 bases are TGTGCCAGCAGCTTAGGAGGGAACTCCTACAATGAGCAGTTCTTC.

This clone is a singleton in its sample. The V gene is TRBV7-3, the J gene TRBJ2-2; D gene unclear. The CDR3 extends over 15 amino acids. V was clipped by 2 bases and J by 1 base, with 8 bases between them. Per the germline V gene, CDR1 is SGHTA and CDR2 is FQGTGA. The CDR3 spells CASSLADVNTGELFF. The CDR3 DNA reads TGTGCCAGCAGCTTAGCGGATGTGAACACCGGGGAGCTGTTTTTT.

The count of this clone is one. The gene calls are TRBV7-9 and TRBJ1-1; a weak D match, TRBD1 (5 bases). Trimming shortened V by 5 bases and J by 5 bases, and 15 bases separated the two germline ends. The CDR3 runs 14 residues. Per germline, CDR1 SEHNR and CDR2 FQNEAQ (reference sequence). CDR3 nucleotide sequence: TGTGCCAGCAGCACCCAGGGTAGGGGAACTGAAGCTTTCTTT. It codes for CASSTQGRGTEAFF.

The gene calls are TRBV4-2 and TRBJ2-5; D not certain. Germline-derived CDR1 and CDR2 are LGHNA and YNFKEQ. This CDR3 spans 15 amino acids. V lost 2 bases and J lost 5, with 15 bases in between. The CDR3 loop is CASSQTPAAPETQYF. The CDR3 nucleotides read TGTGCCAGCAGCCAAACACCCGCGGCCCCCGAGACCCAGTACTTC.